This TCR beta chain is drawn from a study of early T cells in non-severe SARS-CoV-2 infection. Across the whole study: RNA in bulk from unsorted whole blood was sequenced, and chains were unpaired. Findings and limits, study-wide: VDJdb matching skewed toward anti-spike CD8 responses, missing private and CD4 specificities.

Molecules of cDNA were individually given unique molecular identifiers that were attached to them. MiXCR, run by TCRdb on the 5' RACE reads, gives a single entry per CDR3 protein. The profile covers about 83,000 distinct CDR3 sequences, with roughly an eighth appearing a single time and roughly 3% taken by the ten largest. V was shortened by 1 base and J by 5 bases, with 11 bases between the two germline ends. Germline V gene data show CDR1 as SGHVS and CDR2 as FQNEAQ. CDR3 length: 14 residues. Concerning this clonotype itself: Its antigen remains unknown.

V is TRBV7-8 and J is TRBJ1-1; D unresolved. This receptor was obtained from an adult who was a healthcare worker with PCR-confirmed SARS-CoV-2 infection or an uninfected control (not recorded which). The sequencing sample was made of whole blood. The DNA for the CDR3 is TGTGCCAGCAGCTTAGAGCTGCTGGGAACTGAAGCTTTCTTT. Protein: CASSLELLGTEAFF.